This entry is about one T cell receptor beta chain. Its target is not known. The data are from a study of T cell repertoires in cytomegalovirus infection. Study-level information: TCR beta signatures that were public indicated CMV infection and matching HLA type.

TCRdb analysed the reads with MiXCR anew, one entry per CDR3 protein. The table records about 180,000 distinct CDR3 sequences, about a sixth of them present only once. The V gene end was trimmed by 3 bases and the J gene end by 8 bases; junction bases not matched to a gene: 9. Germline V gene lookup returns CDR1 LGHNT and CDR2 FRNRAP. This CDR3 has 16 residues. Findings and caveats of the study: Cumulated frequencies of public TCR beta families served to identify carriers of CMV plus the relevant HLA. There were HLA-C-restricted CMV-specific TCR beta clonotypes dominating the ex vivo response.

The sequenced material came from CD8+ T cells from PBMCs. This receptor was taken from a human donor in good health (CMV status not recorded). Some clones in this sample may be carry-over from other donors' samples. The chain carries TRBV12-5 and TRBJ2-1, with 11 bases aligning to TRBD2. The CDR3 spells CASGLMGLADGDEQFF. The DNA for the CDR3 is TGTGCTAGTGGTTTAATGGGACTAGCGGATGGGGATGAGCAGTTCTTC. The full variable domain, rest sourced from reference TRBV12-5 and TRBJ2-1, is DARVTQTPRHKVTEMGQEVTMRCQPILGHNTVFWYRQTMMQGLELLAYFRNRAPLDDSGMPKDRFSAEMPDATLATLKIQPSEPRDSAVYFCASGLMGLADGDEQFFGPGTRLTVL.